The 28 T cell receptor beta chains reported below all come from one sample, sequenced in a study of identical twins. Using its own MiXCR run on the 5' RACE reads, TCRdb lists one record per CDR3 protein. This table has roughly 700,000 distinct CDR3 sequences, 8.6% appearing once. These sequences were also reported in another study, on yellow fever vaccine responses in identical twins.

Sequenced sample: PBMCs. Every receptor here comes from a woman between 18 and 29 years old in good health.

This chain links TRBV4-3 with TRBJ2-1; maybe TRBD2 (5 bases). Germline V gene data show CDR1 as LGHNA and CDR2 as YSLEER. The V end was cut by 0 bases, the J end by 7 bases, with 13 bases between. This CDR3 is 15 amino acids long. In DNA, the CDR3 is TGCGCCAGCAGCCAAGAGAGGGCTCTCCGGAATGAGCAGTTCTTC. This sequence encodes CASSQERALRNEQFF.

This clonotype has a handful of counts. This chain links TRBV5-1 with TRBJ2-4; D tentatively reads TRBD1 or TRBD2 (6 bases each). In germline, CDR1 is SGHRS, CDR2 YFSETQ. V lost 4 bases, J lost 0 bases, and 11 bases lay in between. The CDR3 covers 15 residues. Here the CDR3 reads CASSEGGLAKNIQYF. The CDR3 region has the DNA TGCGCCAGCAGCGAGGGGGGCCTAGCCAAAAACATTCAGTACTTC.

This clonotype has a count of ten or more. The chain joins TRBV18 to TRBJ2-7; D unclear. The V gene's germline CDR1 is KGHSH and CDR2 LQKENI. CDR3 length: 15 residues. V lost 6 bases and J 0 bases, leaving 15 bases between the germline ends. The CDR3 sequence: CASSPTTSISYEQYF. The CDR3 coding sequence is TGTGCCAGCTCGCCTACCACCTCGATCTCCTACGAGCAGTACTTC.

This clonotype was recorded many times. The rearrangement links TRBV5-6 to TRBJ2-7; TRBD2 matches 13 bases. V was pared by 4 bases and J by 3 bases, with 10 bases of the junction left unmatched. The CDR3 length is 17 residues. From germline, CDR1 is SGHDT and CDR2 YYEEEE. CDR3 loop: CASSGRLAGGPYYEQYF. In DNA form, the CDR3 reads TGTGCCAGCAGCGGGAGACTAGCGGGGGGACCTTACTACGAGCAGTACTTC.

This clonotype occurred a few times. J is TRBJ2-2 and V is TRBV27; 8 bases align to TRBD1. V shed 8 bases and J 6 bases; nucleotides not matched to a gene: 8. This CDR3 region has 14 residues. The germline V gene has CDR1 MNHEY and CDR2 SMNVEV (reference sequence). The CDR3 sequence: CASERLQGAGELFF. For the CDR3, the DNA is TGTGCCAGCGAGAGGCTACAGGGGGCCGGGGAGCTGTTTTTT.

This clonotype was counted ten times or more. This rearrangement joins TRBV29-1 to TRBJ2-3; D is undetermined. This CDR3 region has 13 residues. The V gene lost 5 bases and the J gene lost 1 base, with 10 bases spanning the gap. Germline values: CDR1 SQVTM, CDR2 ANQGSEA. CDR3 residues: CSVLPGRTDTQYF. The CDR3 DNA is TGCAGCGTTTTGCCAGGTCGCACAGATACGCAGTATTTT.

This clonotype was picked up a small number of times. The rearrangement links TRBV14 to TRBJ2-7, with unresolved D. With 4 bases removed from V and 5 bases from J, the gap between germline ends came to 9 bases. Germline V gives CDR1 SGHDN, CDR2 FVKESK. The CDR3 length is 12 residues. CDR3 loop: CASSPARDEQYF. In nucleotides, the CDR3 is TGTGCCAGCAGCCCCGCCAGAGACGAGCAGTACTTC.

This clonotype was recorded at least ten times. The CDR3 protein is CASSLAALAGAHEQYF. DNA of the CDR3: TGTGCCAGCAGCTTAGCTGCACTAGCGGGAGCCCACGAGCAGTACTTC. J is TRBJ2-7 and V is TRBV7-6; TRBD2 matches 11 bases. V gave up 0 bases and J gave up 5 bases; unmatched junction bases: 6. Germline V gene sequence: CDR1 SGHVS, CDR2 FNYEAQ. The CDR3 sequence is 16 residues long.

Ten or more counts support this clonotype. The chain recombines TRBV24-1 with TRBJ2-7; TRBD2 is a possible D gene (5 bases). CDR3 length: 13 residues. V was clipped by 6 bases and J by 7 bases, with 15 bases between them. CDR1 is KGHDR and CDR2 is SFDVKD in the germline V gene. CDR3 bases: TGTGCCACCAGTCATGGAGCCTGGGAGGAGCAGTACTTC. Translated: CATSHGAWEEQYF.

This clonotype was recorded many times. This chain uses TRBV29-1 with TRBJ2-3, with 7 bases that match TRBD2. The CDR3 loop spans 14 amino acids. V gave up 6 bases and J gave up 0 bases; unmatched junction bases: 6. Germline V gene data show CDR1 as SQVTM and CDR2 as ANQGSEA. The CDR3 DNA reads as TGCAGCGTCCTCAGCGGGACTAGCACAGATACGCAGTATTTT. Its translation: CSVLSGTSTDTQYF.

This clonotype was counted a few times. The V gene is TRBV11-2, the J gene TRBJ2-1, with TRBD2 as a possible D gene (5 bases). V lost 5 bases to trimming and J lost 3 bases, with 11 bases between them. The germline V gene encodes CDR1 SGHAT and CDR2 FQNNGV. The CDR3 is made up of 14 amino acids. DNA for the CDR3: TGTGCCAGCAGCATCCGGACTCACTACAATGAGCAGTTCTTC. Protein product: CASSIRTHYNEQFF.

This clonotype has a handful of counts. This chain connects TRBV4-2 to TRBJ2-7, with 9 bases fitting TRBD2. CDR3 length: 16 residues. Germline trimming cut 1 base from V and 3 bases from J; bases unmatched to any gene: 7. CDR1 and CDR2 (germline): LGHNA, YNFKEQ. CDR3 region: CASSQVQSGGIYEQYF. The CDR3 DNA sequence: TGTGCCAGCAGCCAAGTCCAAAGCGGGGGGATCTACGAGCAGTACTTC.

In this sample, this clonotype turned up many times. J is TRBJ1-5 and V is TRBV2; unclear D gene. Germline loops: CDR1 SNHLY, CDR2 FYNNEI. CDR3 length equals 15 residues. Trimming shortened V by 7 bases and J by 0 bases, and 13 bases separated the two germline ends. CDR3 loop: CASTLRSGSNQPQHF. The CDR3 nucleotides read TGTGCCAGCACGCTCAGGTCAGGTAGCAATCAGCCCCAGCATTTT.

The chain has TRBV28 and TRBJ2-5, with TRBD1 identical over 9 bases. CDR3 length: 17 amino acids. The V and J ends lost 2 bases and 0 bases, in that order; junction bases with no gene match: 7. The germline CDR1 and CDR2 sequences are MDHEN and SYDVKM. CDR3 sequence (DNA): TGTGCCAGCAGTTTAAATGTGCGGGACAGGGACCAAGAGACCCAGTACTTC. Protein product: CASSLNVRDRDQETQYF.

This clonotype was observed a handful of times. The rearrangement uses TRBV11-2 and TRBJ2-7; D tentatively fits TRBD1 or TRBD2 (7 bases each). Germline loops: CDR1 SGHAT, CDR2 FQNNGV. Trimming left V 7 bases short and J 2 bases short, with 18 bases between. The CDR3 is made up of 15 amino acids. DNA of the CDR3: TGTGCCAGCACCACCGGGGGGCAGGGGGCCTACGAGCAGTACTTC. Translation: CASTTGGQGAYEQYF.

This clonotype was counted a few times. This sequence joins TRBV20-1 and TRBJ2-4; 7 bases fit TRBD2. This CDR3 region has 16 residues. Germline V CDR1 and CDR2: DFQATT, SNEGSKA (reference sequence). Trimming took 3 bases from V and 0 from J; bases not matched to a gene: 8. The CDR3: CSARSSGRIAKNIQYF. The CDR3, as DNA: TGCAGTGCTAGGTCTAGCGGTAGGATAGCCAAAAACATTCAGTACTTC.

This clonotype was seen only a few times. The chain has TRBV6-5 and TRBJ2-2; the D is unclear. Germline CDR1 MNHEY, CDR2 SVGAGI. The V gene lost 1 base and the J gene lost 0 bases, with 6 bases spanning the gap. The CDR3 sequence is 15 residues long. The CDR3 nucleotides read TGTGCCAGCAGTTACTGGACGGCGAACACCGGGGAGCTGTTTTTT. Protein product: CASSYWTANTGELFF.

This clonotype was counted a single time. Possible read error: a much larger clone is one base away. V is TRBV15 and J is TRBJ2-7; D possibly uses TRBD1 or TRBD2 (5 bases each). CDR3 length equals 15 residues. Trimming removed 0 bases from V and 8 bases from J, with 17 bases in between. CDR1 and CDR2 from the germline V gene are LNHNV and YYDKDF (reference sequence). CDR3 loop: CATSRDPRGRDQQYF. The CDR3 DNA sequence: TGTGCCACCAGCAGAGATCCTCGGGGCAGGGACCAGCAGTACTTC.

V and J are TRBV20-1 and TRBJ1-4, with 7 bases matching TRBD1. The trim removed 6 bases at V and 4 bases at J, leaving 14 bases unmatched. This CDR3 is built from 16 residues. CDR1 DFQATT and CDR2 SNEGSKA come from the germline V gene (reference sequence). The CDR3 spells CSANVEGGSHNEKLFF. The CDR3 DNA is TGCAGTGCCAATGTAGAAGGGGGCTCACATAATGAAAAACTGTTTTTT.

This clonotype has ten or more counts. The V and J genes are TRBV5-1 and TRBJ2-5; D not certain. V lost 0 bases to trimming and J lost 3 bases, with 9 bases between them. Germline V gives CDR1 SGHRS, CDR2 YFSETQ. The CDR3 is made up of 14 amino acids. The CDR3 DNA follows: TGCGCCAGCAGCTTGGAGGCAGCCAAAGAGACCCAGTACTTC. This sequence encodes CASSLEAAKETQYF.

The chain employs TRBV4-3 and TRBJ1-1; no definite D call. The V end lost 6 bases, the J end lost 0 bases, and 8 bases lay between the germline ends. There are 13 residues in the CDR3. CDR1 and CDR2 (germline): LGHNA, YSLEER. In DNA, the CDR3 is TGCGCCAGCAGGGGAAACTTGAACACTGAAGCTTTCTTT. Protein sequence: CASRGNLNTEAFF.

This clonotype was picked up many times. Here the CDR3 reads CASSPRWMGNEQFF. CDR3 sequence (DNA): TGTGCCAGCAGCCCCAGGTGGATGGGTAATGAGCAGTTCTTC. The gene calls are TRBV7-2 and TRBJ2-1; unclear D gene. The germline V gene has CDR1 SGHTA and CDR2 FQGNSA. The CDR3 runs 14 residues. The germline V and J ends were trimmed by 5 bases and 7 bases, with 15 bases remaining between them.

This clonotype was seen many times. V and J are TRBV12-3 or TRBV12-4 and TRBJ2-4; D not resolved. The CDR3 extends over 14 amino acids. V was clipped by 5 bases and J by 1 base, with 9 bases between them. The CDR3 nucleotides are TGTGCCAGCAGTCCGACATCCGCCAAAAACATTCAGTACTTC. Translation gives CASSPTSAKNIQYF.

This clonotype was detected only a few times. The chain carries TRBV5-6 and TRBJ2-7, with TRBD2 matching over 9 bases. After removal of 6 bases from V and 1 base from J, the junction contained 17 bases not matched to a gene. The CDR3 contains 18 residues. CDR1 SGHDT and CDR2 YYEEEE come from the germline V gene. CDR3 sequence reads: CASKQVAGVPSLSYEQYF. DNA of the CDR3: TGTGCCAGCAAACAGGTAGCGGGGGTCCCTTCACTTTCCTACGAGCAGTACTTC.

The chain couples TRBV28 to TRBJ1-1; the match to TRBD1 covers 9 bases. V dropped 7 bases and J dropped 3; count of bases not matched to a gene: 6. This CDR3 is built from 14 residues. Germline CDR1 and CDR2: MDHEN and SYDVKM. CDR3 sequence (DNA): TGTGCCAGCATTCTACAGGGGGCCTACACTGAAGCTTTCTTT. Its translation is CASILQGAYTEAFF.

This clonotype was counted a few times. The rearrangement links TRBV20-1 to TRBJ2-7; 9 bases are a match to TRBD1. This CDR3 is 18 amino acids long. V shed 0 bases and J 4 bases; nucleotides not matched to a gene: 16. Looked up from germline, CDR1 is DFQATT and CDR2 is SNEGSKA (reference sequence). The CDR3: CSARDLLGQGWKGYEQYF. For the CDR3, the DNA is TGCAGTGCTAGAGACCTCTTGGGACAGGGTTGGAAGGGGTACGAGCAGTACTTC.

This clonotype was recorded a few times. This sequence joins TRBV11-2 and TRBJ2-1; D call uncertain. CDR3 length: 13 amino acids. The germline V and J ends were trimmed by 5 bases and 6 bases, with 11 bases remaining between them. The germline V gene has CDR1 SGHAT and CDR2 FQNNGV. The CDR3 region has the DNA TGTGCCAGCAGCCAGTTCCAAAGCAATGAGCAGTTCTTC. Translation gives CASSQFQSNEQFF.

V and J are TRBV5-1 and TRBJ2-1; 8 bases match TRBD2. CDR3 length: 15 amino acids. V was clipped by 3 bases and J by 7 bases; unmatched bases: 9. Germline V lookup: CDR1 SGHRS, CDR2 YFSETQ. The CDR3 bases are TGCGCCAGCAGCTCCGGGACTAGAGTTAATAATGAGCAGTTCTTC. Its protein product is CASSSGTRVNNEQFF.